Each of the 24 T cell receptor beta chains below was sequenced from the same sample in a study of graft-versus-host responses after intestinal transplantation (dated by TCRdb to the early 2020s). Receptor libraries were prepared by the immunoSEQ multiplex PCR assay. TCRdb took over this immuneACCESS table, retaining in-frame rearrangements with V and J assigned. Such tables are incomplete; in checked studies, under half of the missing clones stem from an unresolved V gene, and the remainder is unexplained. The sample contains over 75,000 clones, roughly 82% of them found a single time. Over 1.3% of the sample belongs to the ten largest clones. The sample was PBMCs, taken 255 days after intestinal transplant. These receptors were collected from a human patient who received an intestinal transplant, so some T cells may come from the graft donor.

This sequence joins TRBV25-1 and TRBJ2-5, with 9 nucleotides matching TRBD2. Germline V gene sequence: CDR1 MGHDK, CDR2 SYGVNS. V shed 2 bases, J shed 2 bases, and the junction held 12 bases outside the gene matches. The length of the CDR3 is 18 residues. The CDR3 coding sequence is TGTGCCAGCAGTGAAGGAGGATTAGCGGGAGCGCGGCAAGAGACCCAGTACTTC. This codes for CASSEGGLAGARQETQYF.

Worth noting for this clone: This sample also contains other DNA sequences that code for the same CDR3. The chain employs TRBV5-1 and TRBJ1-2; tentative D call: TRBD1 (5 bases). The CDR3 loop spans 14 amino acids. Trimming removed 2 bases from V and 4 bases from J, with 12 bases in between. The germline V gene encodes CDR1 SGHRS and CDR2 YFSETQ. Here the CDR3 DNA reads TGCGCCAGCAGCTTAGGGGCGGAGACCTATGGCTACACCTTC. Protein product: CASSLGAETYGYTF.

The sample holds one count of this clone. The chain combines TRBV19 with TRBJ2-2; TRBD1 aligns across 7 bases. Germline V gene lookup returns CDR1 LNHDA and CDR2 SQIVND (reference sequence). The CDR3 runs to 15 residues. Losses at the gene ends were 3 bases for V and 1 base for J; bases not matched to a gene: 2. This CDR3 reads CASSMGTVNTGELFF. Written as DNA, the CDR3 is TGTGCCAGTAGTATGGGGACAGTGAACACCGGGGAGCTGTTTTTT.

The V gene is TRBV5-1, the J gene TRBJ2-3; the D gene could be TRBD1 or TRBD2 (5 bases each). In germline, CDR1 is SGHRS, CDR2 YFSETQ. The ends were cut back, 2 bases at V and 2 bases at J, with 9 bases in the middle. CDR3 length: 14 residues. CDR3 in DNA: TGCGCCAGCAGCTTATTGGGGACCACAGATACGCAGTATTTT. It is translated as CASSLLGTTDTQYF.

The rearrangement links TRBV28 to TRBJ1-2; 7 bases fit TRBD1. Germline V gene sequence: CDR1 MDHEN, CDR2 SYDVKM. There are 14 residues in the CDR3. The V and J ends lost 7 bases and 8 bases, in that order; junction bases with no gene match: 13. In DNA, the CDR3 is TGTGCCAGCACCCACGGGACAGTTCTGGGGGGCTACACCTTC. Residues: CASTHGTVLGGYTF.

The V gene is TRBV18, the J gene TRBJ2-7, with a weak D call TRBD1 (6 bases). The CDR3 covers 13 residues. Trimming took off 1 base at V and 3 bases at J, with 7 bases between the two ends. Germline V gene sequence: CDR1 KGHSH, CDR2 LQKENI. DNA for the CDR3: TGTGCCAGCTCACCACGCAGGGGCTACGAGCAGTACTTC. Translation gives CASSPRRGYEQYF.

The CDR3 loop is CARTPSVNTEAFF. The CDR3 DNA follows: TGTGCCAGGACCCCTTCTGTGAACACTGAAGCTTTCTTT. The J gene is TRBJ1-1, the V gene TRBV2, with D uncertain. Germline lookup yields CDR1 SNHLY and CDR2 FYNNEI. V gave up 9 bases and J gave up 0 bases, with 11 bases separating them. This CDR3 spans 13 amino acids. The full variable domain, with the rest looked up from reference TRBV2 and TRBJ1-1, is EPEVTQTPSHQVTQMGQEVILRCVPISNHLYFYWYRQILGQKVEFLVSFYNNEISEKSEIFDDQFSVERPDGSNFTLKIRSTKLEDSAMYFCARTPSVNTEAFFGQGTRLTVV.

The V and J genes are TRBV27 and TRBJ1-4; TRBD1 might be the D (5 bases). V gave up 1 base and J gave up 3 bases, with 9 bases separating them. Germline-derived CDR1 and CDR2 are MNHEY and SMNVEV (reference sequence). CDR3 size: 15 residues. The CDR3 coding sequence is TGTGCCAGCAGTTTATTACCAGGGCCTAATGAAAAACTGTTTTTT. Protein sequence: CASSLLPGPNEKLFF.

In nucleotides, the CDR3 is TGTGCCAGCAGCCCGCACAGGGGTCAGAACCCCGAGACCCAGTACTTC. Protein product: CASSPHRGQNPETQYF. This chain links TRBV7-2 with TRBJ2-5; 7 bases line up with TRBD1. Per the germline V gene, CDR1 is SGHTA and CDR2 is FQGNSA. The CDR3 runs to 16 residues. Losses at the gene ends were 5 bases for V and 5 bases for J; bases not matched to a gene: 14.

The chain couples TRBV9 to TRBJ2-3; 9 bases map to TRBD2. With V trimmed by 4 bases and J by 9 bases, 15 bases remained unmatched. Germline CDR1 is SGDLS and CDR2 is YYNGEE. CDR3 size: 16 residues. The CDR3 nucleotides read TGTGCCAGCAGCCCACTCGCCGGGGCGGGAGGGCGAACGCAGTATTTT. Encoded protein: CASSPLAGAGGRTQYF.

The chain employs TRBV29-1 and TRBJ2-5, with 10 bases identical to TRBD2. V gave up 2 bases and J gave up 14 bases; unmatched junction bases: 11. The CDR3 covers 13 residues. Germline V gene lookup returns CDR1 SQVTM and CDR2 ANQGSEA. As DNA, the CDR3 is TGCAGCGTTGAATTGGCGTCTAGCGGGGGCCTCTACTTC. It translates to CSVELASSGGLYF.

This clone was counted a few times. This chain uses TRBV19 with TRBJ2-1, with 9 bases fitting TRBD2. There are 14 residues in the CDR3. Germline V gene sequence: CDR1 LNHDA, CDR2 SQIVND (reference sequence). V dropped 2 bases and J dropped 7; count of bases not matched to a gene: 3. CDR3 sequence: CASSILREGNEQFF. CDR3 DNA sequence: TGTGCCAGTAGTATATTGCGGGAGGGTAATGAGCAGTTCTTC.

The chain couples TRBV6-6 to TRBJ1-3; D is ambiguous. This CDR3 has 15 residues. Germline CDR1 reads MNHNY; CDR2 reads SVGAGI (reference sequence). The V and J ends lost 0 bases and 4 bases respectively, with 10 bases between them. This CDR3 reads CASSYSGGRGNTIYF. Written as DNA, the CDR3 is TGTGCCAGCAGTTACTCGGGTGGGAGAGGAAACACCATATATTTT.

The rearrangement links TRBV10-2 to TRBJ1-1; D not certain. The CDR3 extends over 13 amino acids. In germline, CDR1 is WSHSY, CDR2 SAAADI. V lost 3 bases and J 3 bases, leaving 8 bases between the germline ends. This CDR3 reads CASSDRVDTEAFF. CDR3 DNA sequence: TGCGCCAGCAGTGATCGTGTCGACACTGAAGCTTTCTTT.

The rearrangement joins TRBV2 to TRBJ1-1; D uncertain. Germline V gives CDR1 SNHLY, CDR2 FYNNEI. V was trimmed by 4 bases and J by 1 base, leaving 7 bases between them. The length of the CDR3 is 13 residues. The CDR3 loop reads CASSARQNTEAFF. The DNA of the CDR3 is TGTGCCAGCAGTGCCCGACAGAACACTGAAGCTTTCTTT.

V and J are TRBV5-1 and TRBJ2-5, with 14 bases that match TRBD2. V was pared by 3 bases and J by 11 bases, with 6 bases of the junction left unmatched. CDR1 is SGHRS and CDR2 is YFSETQ in the germline V gene. This CDR3 has 14 amino acids. The CDR3 protein is CASSSGTSGSSQYF. The CDR3 coding sequence is TGCGCCAGCAGCTCCGGGACTAGCGGGAGTTCACAGTACTTC.

The chain carries TRBV28 and TRBJ2-7; TRBD2 aligns across 11 bases. V shed 2 bases and J 5 bases; nucleotides not matched to a gene: 5. This CDR3 spans 15 amino acids. CDR1 and CDR2 (germline): MDHEN, SYDVKM. The chain's CDR3 is CASSLRLAGTNEQYF. The CDR3, as DNA: TGTGCCAGCAGTTTAAGACTAGCGGGAACCAACGAGCAGTACTTC.

This clone has a single count. J is TRBJ2-5 and V is TRBV9, with D possibly being TRBD2 (5 bases). With 0 bases removed from V and 1 base from J, the gap between germline ends came to 7 bases. Germline CDR1 reads SGDLS; CDR2 reads YYNGEE. The CDR3 extends over 14 amino acids. CDR3 sequence reads: CASSVGTSQETQYF. The CDR3 coding sequence is TGTGCCAGCAGCGTAGGAACTAGCCAAGAGACCCAGTACTTC.

The chain is built from TRBV6-6 and TRBJ2-2; D gene uncertain. CDR1 and CDR2 from the germline V gene are MNHNY and SVGAGI (reference sequence). Trimming pared 0 bases from V and 2 bases from J, leaving 1 base between. The CDR3 is 13 amino acids. In nucleotides, the CDR3 is TGTGCCAGCAGTTACTCTAACACCGGGGAGCTGTTTTTT. Residues: CASSYSNTGELFF.

CDR3 amino acids: CASKVVDTEAFF. In DNA, the CDR3 is TGTGCCAGCAAGGTGGTGGACACTGAAGCTTTCTTT. The chain uses TRBV6-1 and TRBJ1-1; D gene uncertain. The germline V and J ends were trimmed by 7 bases and 3 bases, with 9 bases remaining between them. Per germline, CDR1 MNHNS and CDR2 SASEGT. The length of the CDR3 is 12 residues.

J is TRBJ2-5 and V is TRBV6-6; tentative D call: TRBD2 (5 bases). Germline values: CDR1 MNHNY, CDR2 SVGAGI (reference sequence). The CDR3 contains 14 residues. Trimming pared 2 bases from V and 5 bases from J, leaving 12 bases between. This chain's CDR3 is CASSYEGVWETQYF. The CDR3 DNA is TGTGCCAGCAGTTACGAGGGAGTCTGGGAGACCCAGTACTTC.

The V gene is TRBV28, the J gene TRBJ2-5; 11 bases align to TRBD2. The V and J ends lost 0 bases and 5 bases, in that order; junction bases with no gene match: 5. Germline CDR1 and CDR2: MDHEN and SYDVKM. This CDR3 is built from 16 residues. CDR3 DNA sequence: TGTGCCAGCAGTTTATGGCCCCGGACTAGCGGGGAGACCCAGTACTTC. Residues: CASSLWPRTSGETQYF. Filled out from reference TRBV28 and TRBJ2-5, the complete variable domain reads DVKVTQSSRYLVKRTGEKVFLECVQDMDHENMFWYRQDPGLGLRLIYFSYDVKMKEKGDIPEGYSVSREKKERFSLILESASTNQTSMYLCASSLWPRTSGETQYFGPGTRLLVL.

V and J are TRBV29-1 and TRBJ1-2; 11 bases agree with TRBD1. This CDR3 is built from 15 residues. J was trimmed by 4 bases and V by 3 bases; bases with no gene match: 7. The germline V gene has CDR1 SQVTM and CDR2 ANQGSEA. CDR3 sequence (DNA): TGCAGCGTTGACTTTGGACAGGGGGCCTTCTATGGCTACACCTTC. Its translation: CSVDFGQGAFYGYTF.

This clone was seen only once. This chain connects TRBV28 to TRBJ2-1; D assignment may be TRBD1 or TRBD2 (5 bases each). Trimming took off 4 bases at V and 6 bases at J, with 19 bases between the two ends. The germline CDR1 and CDR2 sequences are MDHEN and SYDVKM. The CDR3 covers 16 residues. The CDR3 here is CASSSGASRWVNEQFF. DNA of the CDR3: TGTGCCAGCAGTTCCGGGGCTAGTCGGTGGGTCAATGAGCAGTTCTTC.